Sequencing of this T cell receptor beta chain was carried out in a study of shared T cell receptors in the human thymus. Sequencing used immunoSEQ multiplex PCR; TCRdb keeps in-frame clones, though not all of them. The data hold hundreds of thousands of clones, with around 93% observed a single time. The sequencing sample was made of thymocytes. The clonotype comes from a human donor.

The CDR3 DNA is TGCAGTGCCAGGCACTCCTACGAGCAGTACTTC. Translated: CSARHSYEQYF. The gene calls are TRBV20-1 and TRBJ2-7; D gene unclear. Germline CDR1 reads DFQATT; CDR2 reads SNEGSKA (reference sequence). V gave up 6 bases and J gave up 0 bases, with 6 bases separating them. There are 11 residues in the CDR3.